Described below is a single T cell receptor (beta chain) sequence and its context. This record belongs to a study of T cells after yellow fever vaccination. In TCRdb, the 5' RACE reads were re-called with MiXCR into one record per CDR3 protein. Among fewer than 450,000 distinct CDR3 sequences, less than 9.5% were seen once, and the ten largest hold 15% to 20%. With 2 bases removed from V and 3 bases from J, the gap between germline ends came to 14 bases. The CDR3 has 15 amino acids. Germline V gene sequence: CDR1 SGHTA, CDR2 FQGNSA. The material sequenced was PBMCs, taken approximately 40 days after the first yellow fever vaccination. The chain uses TRBV7-2 and TRBJ2-7; D unclear. The sequence was collected from a man aged 18 to 29 who received the YFV17D yellow fever vaccine. The CDR3 loop is CASSLSAPQVYEQYF. The DNA for the CDR3 is TGTGCCAGCAGCTTATCCGCCCCGCAGGTCTACGAGCAGTACTTC.